This T cell receptor (beta chain) was identified in a study of CD8 T cells in Susac syndrome. The authors sequenced TCR beta from blood CD8+ and CD4+ T cells. Random hexamers served to reverse transcribe roughly 0.45 to 1 ug RNA. TCRdb called the immunoSEQ multiplex PCR reads again in MiXCR, with one record for every CDR3 protein. The profile shows 70,000 to 85,000 distinct CDR3 sequences, approximately 96% of them singletons. The CDR3 sequence is 12 residues long. With 7 bases removed from V and 4 bases from J, the gap between germline ends came to 10 bases. The germline CDR1 and CDR2 sequences are SEHNR and FQNEAQ (reference sequence).

The receptor was derived from a human donor with Susac syndrome. The gene calls are TRBV7-9 and TRBJ2-5; D gene unclear. Sequenced material: CD8+ T cells from PBMCs. CDR3 nucleotides: TGTGCCAGCACCCTACCCCGAGAGACCCAGTACTTC. As protein: CASTLPRETQYF.